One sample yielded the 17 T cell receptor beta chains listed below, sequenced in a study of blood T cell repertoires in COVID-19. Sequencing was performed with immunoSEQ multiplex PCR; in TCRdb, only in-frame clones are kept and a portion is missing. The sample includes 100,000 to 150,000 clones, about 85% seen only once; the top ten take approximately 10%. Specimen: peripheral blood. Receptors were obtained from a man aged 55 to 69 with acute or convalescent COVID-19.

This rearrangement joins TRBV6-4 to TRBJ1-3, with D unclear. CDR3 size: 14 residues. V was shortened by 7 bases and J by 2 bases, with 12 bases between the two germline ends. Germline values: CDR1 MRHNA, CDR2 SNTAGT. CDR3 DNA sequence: TGTGCCAGCACCAAGAGGAGGGCTGGAAACACCATATATTTT. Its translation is CASTKRRAGNTIYF.

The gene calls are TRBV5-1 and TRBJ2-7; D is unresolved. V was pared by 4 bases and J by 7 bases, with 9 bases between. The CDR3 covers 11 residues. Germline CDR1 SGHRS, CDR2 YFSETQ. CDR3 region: CASSADREQYF. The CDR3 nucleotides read TGCGCCAGCAGCGCCGATCGGGAGCAGTACTTC.

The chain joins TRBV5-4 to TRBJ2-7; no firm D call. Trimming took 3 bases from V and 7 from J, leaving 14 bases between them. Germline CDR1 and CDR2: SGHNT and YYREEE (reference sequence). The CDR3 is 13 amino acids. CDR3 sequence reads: CASSSHLRVEQYF. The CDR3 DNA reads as TGTGCCAGCAGCTCACACCTACGGGTAGAGCAGTACTTC.

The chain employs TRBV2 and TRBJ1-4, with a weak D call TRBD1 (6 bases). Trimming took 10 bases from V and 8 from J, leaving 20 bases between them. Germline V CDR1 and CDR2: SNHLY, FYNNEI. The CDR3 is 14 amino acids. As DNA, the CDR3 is TGTGCCACCCTATCCCGGGGGGCAGGGGAAAAACTGTTTTTT. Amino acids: CATLSRGAGEKLFF. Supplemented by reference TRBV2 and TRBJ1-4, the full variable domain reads EPEVTQTPSHQVTQMGQEVILRCVPISNHLYFYWYRQILGQKVEFLVSFYNNEISEKSEIFDDQFSVERPDGSNFTLKIRSTKLEDSAMYFCATLSRGAGEKLFFGSGTQLSVL.

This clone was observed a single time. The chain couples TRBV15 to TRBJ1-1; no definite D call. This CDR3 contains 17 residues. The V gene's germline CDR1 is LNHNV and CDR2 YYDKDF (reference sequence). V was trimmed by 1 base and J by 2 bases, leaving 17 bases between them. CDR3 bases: TGTGCCACCAGCAGAGGAGATGGGAGGAAGGACAACACTGAAGCTTTCTTT. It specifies CATSRGDGRKDNTEAFF.

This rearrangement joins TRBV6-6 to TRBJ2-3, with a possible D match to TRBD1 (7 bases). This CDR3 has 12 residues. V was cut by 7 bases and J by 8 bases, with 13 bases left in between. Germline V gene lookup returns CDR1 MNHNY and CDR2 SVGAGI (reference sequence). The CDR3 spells CASKSQGGTQYF. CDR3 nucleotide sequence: TGTGCCAGCAAAAGTCAGGGGGGTACGCAGTATTTT.

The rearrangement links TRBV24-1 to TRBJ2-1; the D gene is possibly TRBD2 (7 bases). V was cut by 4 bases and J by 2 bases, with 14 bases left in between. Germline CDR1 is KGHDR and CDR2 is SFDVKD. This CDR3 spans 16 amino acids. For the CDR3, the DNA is TGTGCCACCAGTGACCCAAGGGGGGGGGCCTACAATGAGCAGTTCTTC. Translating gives CATSDPRGGAYNEQFF.

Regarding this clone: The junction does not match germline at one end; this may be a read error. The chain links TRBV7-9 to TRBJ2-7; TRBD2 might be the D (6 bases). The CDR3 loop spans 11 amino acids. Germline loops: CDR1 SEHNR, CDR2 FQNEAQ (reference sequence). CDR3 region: CASTDSGVLCF. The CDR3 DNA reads TGTGCCAGCACCGATTCGGGGGTGTTGTGCTTC.

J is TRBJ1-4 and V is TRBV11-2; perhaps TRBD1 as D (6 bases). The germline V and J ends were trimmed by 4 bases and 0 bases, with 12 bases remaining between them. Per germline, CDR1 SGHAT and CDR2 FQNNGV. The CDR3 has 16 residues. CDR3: CASSSGQLATNEKLFF. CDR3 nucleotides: TGTGCCAGCAGCTCCGGACAGCTGGCAACTAATGAAAAACTGTTTTTT.

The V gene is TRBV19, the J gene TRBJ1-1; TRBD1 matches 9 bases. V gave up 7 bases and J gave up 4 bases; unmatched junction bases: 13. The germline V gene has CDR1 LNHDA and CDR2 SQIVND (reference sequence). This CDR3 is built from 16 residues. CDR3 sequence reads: CASKDRGLGKGTEAFF. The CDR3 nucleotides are TGTGCCAGTAAGGACAGGGGATTAGGGAAAGGCACTGAAGCTTTCTTT.

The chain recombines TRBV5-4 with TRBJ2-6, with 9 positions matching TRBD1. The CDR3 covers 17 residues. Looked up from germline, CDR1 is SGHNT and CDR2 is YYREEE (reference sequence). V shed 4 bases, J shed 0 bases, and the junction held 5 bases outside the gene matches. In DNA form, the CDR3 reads TGTGCCAGCAGCCCGGGACAGGGTAACTCTGGGGCCAACGTCCTGACTTTC. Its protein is CASSPGQGNSGANVLTF.

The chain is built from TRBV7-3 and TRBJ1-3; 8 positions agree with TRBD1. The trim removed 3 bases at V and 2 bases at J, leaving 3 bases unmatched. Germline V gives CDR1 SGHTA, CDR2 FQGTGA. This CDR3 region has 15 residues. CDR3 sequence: CASSFQQGAGNTIYF. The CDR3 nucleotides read TGTGCCAGCAGCTTTCAACAGGGGGCTGGAAACACCATATATTTT.

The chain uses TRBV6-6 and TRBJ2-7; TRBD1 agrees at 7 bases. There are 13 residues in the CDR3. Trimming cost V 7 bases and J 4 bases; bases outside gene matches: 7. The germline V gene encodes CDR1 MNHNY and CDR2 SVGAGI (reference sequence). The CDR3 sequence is CASTLGTAYEQYF. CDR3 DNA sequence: TGTGCCAGCACCCTGGGGACAGCATACGAGCAGTACTTC.

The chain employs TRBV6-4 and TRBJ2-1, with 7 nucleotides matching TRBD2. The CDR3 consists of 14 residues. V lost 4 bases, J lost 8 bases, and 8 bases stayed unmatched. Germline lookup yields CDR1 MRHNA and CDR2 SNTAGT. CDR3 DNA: TGTGCCAGCAGTGTCGAAACTAGCGCGCATGAGCAGTTCTTC. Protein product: CASSVETSAHEQFF.

CDR3 bases: TGTGCCAGCAGCTTAGATCGGGGGATGAGGCCCCAGCATTTT. Encoded protein: CASSLDRGMRPQHF. The chain carries TRBV11-2 and TRBJ1-5; D possibly corresponds to TRBD1 (5 bases). Trimming cost V 0 bases and J 9 bases, with 12 bases left between them. The CDR3 consists of 14 residues. CDR1 and CDR2 (germline): SGHAT, FQNNGV.

The chain's CDR3 is CASSSGQANTEAFF. CDR3 DNA: TGTGCCAGCAGCTCGGGACAGGCGAACACTGAAGCTTTCTTT. The chain carries TRBV5-4 and TRBJ1-1, with 8 bases matching TRBD1. The germline V gene has CDR1 SGHNT and CDR2 YYREEE (reference sequence). The CDR3 loop spans 14 amino acids. V was clipped by 3 bases and J by 1 base; unmatched bases: 2.

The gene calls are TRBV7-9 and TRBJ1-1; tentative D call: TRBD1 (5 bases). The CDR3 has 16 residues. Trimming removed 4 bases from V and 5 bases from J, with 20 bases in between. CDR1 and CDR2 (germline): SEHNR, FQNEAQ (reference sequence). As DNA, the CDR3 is TGTGCCAGCAGCTCCTCCTCCTCAGGCAGGGCTACTGAAGCTTTCTTT. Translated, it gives CASSSSSSGRATEAFF.